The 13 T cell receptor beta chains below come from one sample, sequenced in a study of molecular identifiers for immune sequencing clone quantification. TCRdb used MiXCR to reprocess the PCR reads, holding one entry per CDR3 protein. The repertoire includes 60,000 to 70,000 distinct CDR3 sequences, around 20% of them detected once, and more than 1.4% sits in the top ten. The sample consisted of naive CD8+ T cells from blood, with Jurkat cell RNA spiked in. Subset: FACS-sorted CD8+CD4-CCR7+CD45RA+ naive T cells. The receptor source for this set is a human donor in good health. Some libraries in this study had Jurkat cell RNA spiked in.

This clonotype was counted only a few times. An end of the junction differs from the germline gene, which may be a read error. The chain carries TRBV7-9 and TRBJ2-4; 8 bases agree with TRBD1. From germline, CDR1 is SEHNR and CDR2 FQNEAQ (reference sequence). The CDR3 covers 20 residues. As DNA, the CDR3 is TGTGCCAGCAGCGGCAGGGGGCCCCTTGCGGGCAACCTAGCCAAAAACGTTCAGTACTTC. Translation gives CASSGRGPLAGNLAKNVQYF.

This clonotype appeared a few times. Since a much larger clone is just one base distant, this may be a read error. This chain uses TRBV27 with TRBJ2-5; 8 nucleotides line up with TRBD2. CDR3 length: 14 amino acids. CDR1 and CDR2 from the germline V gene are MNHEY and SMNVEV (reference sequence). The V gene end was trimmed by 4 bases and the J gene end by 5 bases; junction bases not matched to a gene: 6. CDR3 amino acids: CASSWGLGGETQYF. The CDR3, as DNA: TGTGCCAGCAGTTGGGGACTAGGGGGTGAGACCCAGTACTTC.

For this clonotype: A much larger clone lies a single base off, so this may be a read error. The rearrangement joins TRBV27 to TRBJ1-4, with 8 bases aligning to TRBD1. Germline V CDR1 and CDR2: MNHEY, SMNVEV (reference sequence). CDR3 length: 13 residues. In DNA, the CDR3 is TGTGCCAGCAGGGGACAGGCGAATGAAAAACTGTCTTTT. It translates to CASRGQANEKLSF.

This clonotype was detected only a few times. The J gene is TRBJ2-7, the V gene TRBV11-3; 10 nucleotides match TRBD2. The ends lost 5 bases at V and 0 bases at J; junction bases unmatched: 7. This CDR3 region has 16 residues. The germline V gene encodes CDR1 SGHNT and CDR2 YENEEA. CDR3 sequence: CASSPLAGMSSYEQYF. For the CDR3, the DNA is TGTGCCAGCAGCCCACTAGCGGGAATGAGCTCCTACGAGCAGTACTTC.

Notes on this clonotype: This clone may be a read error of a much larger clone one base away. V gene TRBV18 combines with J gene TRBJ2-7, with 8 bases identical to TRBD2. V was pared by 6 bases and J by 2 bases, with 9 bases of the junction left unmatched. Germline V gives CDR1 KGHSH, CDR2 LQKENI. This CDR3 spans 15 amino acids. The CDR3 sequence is CASSLAGLATYEQYF. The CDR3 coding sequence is TGTGCCAGCTCCCTTGCAGGACTAGCAACCTACGAGCAGTACTTC.

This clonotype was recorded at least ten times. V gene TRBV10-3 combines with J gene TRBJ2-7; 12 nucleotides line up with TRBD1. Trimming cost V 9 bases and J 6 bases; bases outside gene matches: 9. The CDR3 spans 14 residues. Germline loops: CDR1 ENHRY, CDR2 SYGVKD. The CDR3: CAIGPGQGASEQYF. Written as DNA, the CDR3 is TGTGCCATTGGACCGGGACAGGGGGCTAGCGAGCAGTACTTC.

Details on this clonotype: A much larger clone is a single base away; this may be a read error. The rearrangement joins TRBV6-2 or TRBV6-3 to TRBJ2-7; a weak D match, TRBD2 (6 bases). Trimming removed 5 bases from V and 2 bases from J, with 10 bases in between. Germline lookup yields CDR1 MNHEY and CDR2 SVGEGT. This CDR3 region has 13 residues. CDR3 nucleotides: TGTGCCAGCAGTCACGCTAGCGCCTACGAGCAGTACTTC. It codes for CASSHASAYEQYF.

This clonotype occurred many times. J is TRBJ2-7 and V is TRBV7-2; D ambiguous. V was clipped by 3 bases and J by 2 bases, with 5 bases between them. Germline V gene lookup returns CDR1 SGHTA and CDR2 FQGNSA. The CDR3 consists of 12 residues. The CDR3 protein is CASSFRPYEQYF. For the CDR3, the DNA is TGTGCCAGCAGCTTTCGGCCCTACGAGCAGTACTTC.

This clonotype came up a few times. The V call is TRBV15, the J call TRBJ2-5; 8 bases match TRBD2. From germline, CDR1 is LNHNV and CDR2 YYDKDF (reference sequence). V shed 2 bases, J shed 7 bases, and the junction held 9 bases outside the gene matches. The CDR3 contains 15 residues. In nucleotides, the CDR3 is TGTGCCACCAGCAGAAGAGAAGCGGGAGCAGGGACCCAGTACTTC. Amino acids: CATSRREAGAGTQYF.

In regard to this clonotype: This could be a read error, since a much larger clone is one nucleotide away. CDR3 coding DNA: TGTGCCAGTAGTATAGGCCCTACTAGCCGATACGAGCAGTACTTC. Protein sequence: CASSIGPTSRYEQYF. The chain uses TRBV19 and TRBJ2-7; perhaps TRBD2 as D (6 bases). Germline V gene data show CDR1 as LNHDA and CDR2 as SQIVND (reference sequence). The V end was cut by 1 base, the J end by 4 bases, with 14 bases between. The length of the CDR3 is 15 residues. Full variable domain (outside the CDR3, taken from reference TRBV19 and TRBJ2-7): DGGITQSPKYLFRKEGQNVTLSCEQNLNHDAMYWYRQDPGQGLRLIYYSQIVNDFQKGDIAEGYSVSREKKESFPLTVTSAQKNPTAFYLCASSIGPTSRYEQYFGPGTRLTVT.

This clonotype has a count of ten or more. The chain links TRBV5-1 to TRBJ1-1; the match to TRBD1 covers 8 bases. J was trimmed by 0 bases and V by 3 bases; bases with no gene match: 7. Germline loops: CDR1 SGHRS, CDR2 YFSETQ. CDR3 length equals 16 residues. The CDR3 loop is CASSSGQGGMNTEAFF. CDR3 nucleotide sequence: TGCGCCAGCAGCTCTGGACAGGGAGGAATGAACACTGAAGCTTTCTTT. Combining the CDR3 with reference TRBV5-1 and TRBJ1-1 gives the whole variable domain KAGVTQTPRYLIKTRGQQVTLSCSPISGHRSVSWYQQTPGQGLQFLFEYFSETQRNKGNFPGRFSGRQFSNSRSEMNVSTLELGDSALYLCASSSGQGGMNTEAFFGQGTRLTVV.

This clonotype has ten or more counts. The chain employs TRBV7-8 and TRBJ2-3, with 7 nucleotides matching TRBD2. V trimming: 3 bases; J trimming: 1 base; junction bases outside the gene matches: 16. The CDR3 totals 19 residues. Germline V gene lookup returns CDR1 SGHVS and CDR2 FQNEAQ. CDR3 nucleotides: TGTGCCAGCAGCTTGCCTCTGATTGGGGGAGGGCCCGGCACAGATACGCAGTATTTT. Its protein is CASSLPLIGGGPGTDTQYF.

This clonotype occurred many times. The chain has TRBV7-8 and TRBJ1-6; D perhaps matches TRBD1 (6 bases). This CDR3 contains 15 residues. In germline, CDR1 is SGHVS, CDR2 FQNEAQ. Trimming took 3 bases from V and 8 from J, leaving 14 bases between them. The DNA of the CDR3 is TGTGCCAGCAGCTTTGCAGGGGACAAATATTCACCCCTCCACTTT. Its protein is CASSFAGDKYSPLHF.